These T cell receptor beta chains were read from a single sample in a study of technical replicates of blood from a handful of donors. Assay: immunoSEQ multiplex PCR; the TCRdb copy retains only in-frame clones and omits some. The data show fewer than 65,000 clones, around nine tenths seen once. The sequencing sample was made of PBMCs. All receptors derive from a human donor in good health. Some clones in this sample may be carry-over from other donors' samples. CDR3s include the opening cysteine and the closing phenylalanine or tryptophan. D genes are given only for firm matches. The size of a clone is reported for some rows only, either as once, few or many, or as a class for expanded clones.

d_call,clone_size,v_call,j_call,cdr3_nt,cdr3_aa
TRBD2,-,TRBV25-1,TRBJ2-1,TGTGCCAGCAGTGAATATAGCGCTAGCGGGAGTCCCTACAATGAGCAGTTCTTC,CASSEYSASGSPYNEQFF
TRBD1,-,TRBV19,TRBJ1-6,TGTGCCAGTACTACGGACAGGATGAATTCACCCCTCCACTTT,CASTTDRMNSPLHF
-,-,TRBV13,TRBJ2-7,TGTGCCAGCAGCCTCAGGGGCCGCTTTGTCGAGCAGTACTTC,CASSLRGRFVEQYF
-,-,TRBV18,TRBJ2-7,TGTGCCAGCTCACTTTCCATGACTGATGAGCAGTACTTC,CASSLSMTDEQYF
-,-,TRBV7-2,TRBJ2-2,TGTGCCGTTACCTGGACTATTCGGACCGGGGAGCTGTTTTTT,CAVTWTIRTGELFF
TRBD2,-,TRBV7-2,TRBJ2-1,TGTGCCAGCAGCGAAGCCGGGACTAGCGGCTACAATGAGCAGTTCTTC,CASSEAGTSGYNEQFF
TRBD1,-,TRBV4-1,TRBJ1-2,TGCGCCAGCAGCCAACTTATCCCAGGGGGATCAGGCTACACCTTC,CASSQLIPGGSGYTF
TRBD1,-,TRBV5-1,TRBJ1-6,TGCGCCAGCAGCTCCGGACAGGGGAATAATTCACCCCTCCACTTT,CASSSGQGNNSPLHF
TRBD2,-,TRBV5-4,TRBJ2-5,TGTGCCAGCAGCTTGGCGTTAGCGGGGGCCCAAGAGACCCAGTACTTC,CASSLALAGAQETQYF
-,-,TRBV7-9,TRBJ1-1,TGTGCCAGCAGCTTTTCTAGTAACACTGAAGCTTTCTTT,CASSFSSNTEAFF
-,few,TRBV18,TRBJ2-7,TGTGCCAGCTCACCACCGACGGGTACCTACGAGCAGTACTTC,CASSPPTGTYEQYF
TRBD1,-,TRBV18,TRBJ2-7,TGTGCCAGCTCACCATGGGCCGGGACAGGGCCCTACGAGCAGTACTTC,CASSPWAGTGPYEQYF
-,-,TRBV7-6,TRBJ2-3,TGTGCCAGCAGCTTAAGCGGCGCTGGGGCAGATACGCAGTATTTT,CASSLSGAGADTQYF
TRBD1,-,TRBV5-1,TRBJ1-1,TGCGCCAGCAGTTTTAACCGGGACAGGGCTGAAGCTTTCTTT,CASSFNRDRAEAFF
TRBD2,-,TRBV9,TRBJ2-7,TGTGCCAGCAGTGGGACTAGCGGGTCCTACGAGCAGTACTTC,CASSGTSGSYEQYF
TRBD2,-,TRBV5-1,TRBJ2-1,TGCGCCAGCAGCTGGCTAGCGGGAGTCGGGAATGAGCAGTTCTTC,CASSWLAGVGNEQFF
-,-,TRBV11-1,TRBJ2-1,TGTGCCAGCAGTCCTGGGGGGTACAATGAGCAGTTCTTC,CASSPGGYNEQFF
-,-,TRBV6-4,TRBJ1-2,TGTGCCAGCAGTGAGTCCGCGGGGGCGGACTATGGCTACACCTTC,CASSESAGADYGYTF
TRBD1,-,TRBV18,TRBJ1-1,TGTGCCAGCTCACGGGGACAGGGAAGCACTGAAGCTTTCTTT,CASSRGQGSTEAFF
TRBD1,-,TRBV7-9,TRBJ1-4,TGTGCCAGCAGCTTACAGACAGGGCCGGCTGAAAAACTGTTTTTT,CASSLQTGPAEKLFF
TRBD2,once,TRBV7-2,TRBJ2-7,TGTGCCAGCAGCGTGTCTAGCGGGTCTCGTGGCGAGCAGTACTTC,CASSVSSGSRGEQYF
-,-,TRBV11-2,TRBJ2-7,TGTGCCAACAGCCCCTTGGCCGAGCAGTACTTC,CANSPLAEQYF
-,-,TRBV4-1,TRBJ2-1,TGCGCCAGCAGCCAAGATAGACGAACTACCTCCTACAATGAGCAGTTCTTC,CASSQDRRTTSYNEQFF
TRBD1,-,TRBV10-3,TRBJ1-6,TGTGCCATCAGTGATATGAAGGGACAGAATAATTCACCCCTCCACTTT,CAISDMKGQNNSPLHF
-,once,TRBV7-9,TRBJ2-2,TGTGCCAGCAGCTTAATACAGAGGAACACCGGGGAGCTGTTTTTT,CASSLIQRNTGELFF
TRBD2,-,TRBV6-1,TRBJ2-5,TGTGCCAGCAGTGTTCAGGGACTAGCGGGAGGGTCTCAAGAGACCCAGTACTTC,CASSVQGLAGGSQETQYF
TRBD2,-,TRBV5-1,TRBJ2-2,TGCGCCAGCAGCCGACTAGCGGAGAAGAACACCGGGGAGCTGTTTTTT,CASSRLAEKNTGELFF